These 5 T cell receptor beta chains came from one sample sequenced in a study of long-term antiretroviral therapy in people with HIV. At the survey level, the v3.0 immunoSEQ assay was run. The protocol was immunoSEQ multiplex PCR, while the TCRdb copy is restricted to in-frame clones and leaves out a portion. Of 30,000 to 50,000 clones in the sample, approximately 85% were seen once. The sequencing here drew on unsorted PBMCs, taken 3.1 years after starting antiretroviral therapy. The receptor source for this set is a woman in her forties or fifties with HIV.

The rearrangement uses TRBV9 and TRBJ2-2, with a tentative D call TRBD1 (5 bases). CDR3 length: 16 residues. Trimming took off 1 base at V and 1 base at J, with 11 bases between the two ends. From germline, CDR1 is SGDLS and CDR2 YYNGEE. DNA of the CDR3: TGTGCCAGCAGCGTACGGGCCGGACAGAACACCGGGGAGCTGTTTTTT. This codes for CASSVRAGQNTGELFF. The full variable domain, its missing parts supplied by reference TRBV9 and TRBJ2-2, is DSGVTQTPKHLITATGQRVTLRCSPRSGDLSVYWYQQSLDQGLQFLIQYYNGEERAKGNILERFSAQQFPDLHSELNLSSLELGDSALYFCASSVRAGQNTGELFFGEGSRLTVL.

The V call is TRBV4-3, the J call TRBJ2-5; TRBD2 might be the D (5 bases). Trimming shortened V by 0 bases and J by 5 bases, and 16 bases separated the two germline ends. The V gene's germline CDR1 is LGHNA and CDR2 YSLEER. The CDR3 spans 16 residues. The CDR3 sequence is CASSQETGNSAETQYF. CDR3 nucleotide sequence: TGCGCCAGCAGCCAAGAAACGGGAAACTCCGCGGAGACCCAGTACTTC.

V gene TRBV6-1 combines with J gene TRBJ1-6; TRBD1 might be the D (5 bases). Trimming took off 4 bases at V and 11 bases at J, with 18 bases between the two ends. The CDR3 sequence is 15 residues long. Germline loops: CDR1 MNHNS, CDR2 SASEGT. This CDR3 is CASSGGGRGPTPLHF. In DNA, the CDR3 is TGTGCCAGCAGTGGGGGTGGGAGGGGACCTACACCCCTCCACTTT.

This chain joins TRBV7-3 and TRBJ1-1; D remains unclear. V lost 5 bases, J lost 4 bases, and 11 bases lay in between. The germline V gene encodes CDR1 SGHTA and CDR2 FQGTGA. CDR3 length: 13 residues. In DNA, the CDR3 is TGTGCCAGCAGCCCCCGTTGGGGCACTGAAGCTTTCTTT. This translates into CASSPRWGTEAFF. The full variable domain, its missing parts supplied by reference TRBV7-3 and TRBJ1-1, is GAGVSQTPSNKVTEKGKYVELRCDPISGHTALYWYRQSLGQGPEFLIYFQGTGAADDSGLPNDRFFAVRPEGSVSTLKIQRTERGDSAVYLCASSPRWGTEAFFGQGTRLTVV.

The chain carries TRBV7-6 and TRBJ2-2, with TRBD2 identical over 7 bases. Losses at the gene ends were 1 base for V and 2 bases for J; bases not matched to a gene: 1. CDR3 length: 15 residues. Germline V lookup: CDR1 SGHVS, CDR2 FNYEAQ. CDR3 loop: CASSLGTSNTGELFF. In nucleotides, the CDR3 is TGTGCCAGCAGCTTAGGGACTAGTAACACCGGGGAGCTGTTTTTT. Looking up the rest from reference TRBV7-6 and TRBJ2-2 gives the full variable domain: GAGVSQSPRYKVTKRGQDVALRCDPISGHVSLYWYRQALGQGPEFLTYFNYEAQQDKSGLPNDRFSAERPEGSISTLTIQRTEQRDSAMYRCASSLGTSNTGELFFGEGSRLTVL.